These 21 T cell receptor beta chains originate from one sample sequenced in a study of brain metastases from non-small cell lung cancer. Libraries were prepared by immunoSEQ multiplex PCR; TCRdb keeps only in-frame clonotypes and omits some of them. The profile covers over a thousand clones, with 80% appearing a single time and about 19% taken by the ten largest. Material: tumor-adjacent normal tissue. These receptors were obtained from a donor aged 40 or over with non-small cell lung cancer.

This clone was seen only once. The J gene is TRBJ1-2, the V gene TRBV5-1; a weak D match, TRBD1 (6 bases). CDR1 SGHRS and CDR2 YFSETQ come from the germline V gene. Between the trimmed V and J ends, which lost 3 bases and 8 bases, there was a span of 17 bases. The CDR3 runs to 14 residues. In DNA form, the CDR3 reads TGCGCCAGCAGCTACTACACAGGGTACGAGGGCTACACCTTC. Translated: CASSYYTGYEGYTF.

Turning to this clone: Compared with germline, one end of the junction differs, possibly owing to a read error. J is TRBJ2-7 and V is TRBV5-1; D remains unclear. Germline-derived CDR1 and CDR2 are SGHRS and YFSETQ. CDR3 length: 12 amino acids. The CDR3 here is CASTRLRGEQYF. The DNA for the CDR3 is TGTGCCAGCACCCGACTTAGAGGCGAGCAGTACTTC.

This rearrangement joins TRBV6-1 to TRBJ2-7, with TRBD2 matching 8 bases. The CDR3 contains 15 residues. V shed 2 bases, J shed 0 bases, and the junction held 3 bases outside the gene matches. The germline gives CDR1 MNHNS, CDR2 SASEGT. The CDR3 coding sequence is TGTGCCAGCAGTGAATACGGGGGGGTCTCCTACGAGCAGTACTTC. Residues: CASSEYGGVSYEQYF.

This rearrangement joins TRBV6-6 to TRBJ2-5; D is ambiguous. Germline V gene lookup returns CDR1 MNHNY and CDR2 SVGAGI (reference sequence). The CDR3 totals 14 residues. Trimming removed 0 bases at V and 3 bases at J, with 8 bases between. CDR3 sequence: CASSYSSRKETQYF. CDR3 coding DNA: TGTGCCAGCAGTTACTCGAGCAGAAAAGAGACCCAGTACTTC.

As regards this clone: Mismatch with germline at one junction end may stem from a read error. The chain recombines TRBV7-3 with TRBJ2-1, with 7 nucleotides matching TRBD1. This CDR3 is 15 amino acids long. Germline loops: CDR1 SGHTA, CDR2 FQGTGA. CDR3 nucleotide sequence: TGTGCCAACAGCTTATGGGGACAGTCCTACAATGAGCAGTTCTTC. Its translation: CANSLWGQSYNEQFF.

DNA of the CDR3: TGTGCCAGCAGCGCCCATATTAGCGGGGGGGTGCGGGAGACCCAGTACTTC. This codes for CASSAHISGGVRETQYF. The chain employs TRBV7-6 and TRBJ2-5, with 11 positions matching TRBD2. V lost 5 bases and J lost 5; bases outside the gene matches: 13. Looked up from germline, CDR1 is SGHVS and CDR2 is FNYEAQ. CDR3 length: 17 residues.

This sequence joins TRBV3-1 (or the pseudogene TRBV3-2) and TRBJ2-3; 7 nucleotides line up with TRBD1. The V and J ends lost 3 bases and 7 bases, in that order; junction bases with no gene match: 13. The CDR3 spans 16 residues. Germline V gene data show CDR1 as LGHDT and CDR2 as YNNKEL (reference sequence). CDR3 sequence: CASSQTGTATLNTQYF. CDR3 coding DNA: TGTGCCAGCAGCCAGACCGGGACAGCGACCTTAAATACGCAGTATTTT.

The chain has TRBV29-1 and TRBJ2-2, with 8 bases lining up with TRBD1. In germline, CDR1 is SQVTM, CDR2 ANQGSEA. The CDR3 has 13 amino acids. The CDR3 loop is CTPDRGFAGELFF. The CDR3 region has the DNA TGCACCCCAGACAGGGGATTTGCCGGGGAGCTGTTTTTT.

The chain is built from TRBV29-1 and TRBJ1-2; D unresolved. The germline V gene encodes CDR1 SQVTM and CDR2 ANQGSEA. Trimming removed 3 bases from V and 3 bases from J, with 8 bases in between. The length of the CDR3 is 12 residues. CDR3 amino acids: CSVDGVDYGYTF. In nucleotides, the CDR3 is TGCAGCGTTGATGGGGTTGACTATGGCTACACCTTC. The complete variable domain, with remaining parts taken from reference TRBV29-1 and TRBJ1-2, reads SAVISQKPSRDICQRGTSLTIQCQVDSQVTMMFWYRQQPGQSLTLIATANQGSEATYESGFVIDKFPISRPNLTFSTLTVSNMSPEDSSIYLCSVDGVDYGYTFGSGTRLTVV.

This chain links TRBV9 with TRBJ2-7, with TRBD2 identical over 13 bases. Losses at the gene ends were 4 bases for V and 4 bases for J; bases not matched to a gene: 5. Per the germline V gene, CDR1 is SGDLS and CDR2 is YYNGEE. CDR3 length: 15 residues. CDR3 residues: CASSLGLAGAYEQYF. The CDR3, as DNA: TGTGCCAGCAGCCTAGGACTAGCGGGAGCTTACGAGCAGTACTTC.

This chain uses TRBV4-2 with TRBJ2-1, with 7 bases matching TRBD1. This CDR3 comprises 14 residues. Losses at the gene ends were 4 bases for V and 8 bases for J; bases not matched to a gene: 8. Germline assignment: CDR1 LGHNA and CDR2 YNFKEQ. CDR3 coding DNA: TGTGCCAGCAGCCTAGACAGGGTCGGGGATGAGCAGTTCTTC. Amino acids: CASSLDRVGDEQFF.

The V gene is TRBV5-5, the J gene TRBJ1-4, with D possibly TRBD1 on 5 matching bases. The CDR3 extends over 16 amino acids. The germline V gene has CDR1 SGHKS and CDR2 YYEKEE (reference sequence). Trimming left V 4 bases short and J 6 bases short, with 19 bases between. This CDR3 reads CASSHSRGAAHEKLFF. CDR3 sequence (DNA): TGTGCCAGCAGCCACTCGAGAGGGGCAGCCCATGAAAAACTGTTTTTT.

In this sample, this clone turned up once. This chain uses TRBV7-3 with TRBJ2-6; TRBD1 matches at 8 bases. The CDR3 consists of 17 residues. V dropped 6 bases and J dropped 1; count of bases not matched to a gene: 8. Germline V gene data show CDR1 as SGHTA and CDR2 as FQGTGA. CDR3 residues: CASSSGQARSGANVLTF. CDR3 nucleotides: TGTGCCAGCAGTTCGGGACAGGCCAGGTCTGGGGCCAACGTCCTGACTTTC.

V gene TRBV7-2 combines with J gene TRBJ2-7, with D perhaps matching TRBD2 (6 bases). V lost 0 bases to trimming and J lost 2 bases, with 11 bases between them. The CDR3 totals 15 residues. The germline CDR1 and CDR2 sequences are SGHTA and FQGNSA. CDR3 DNA sequence: TGTGCCAGCAGCTTAGCGCAGGGACTCACCTACGAGCAGTACTTC. Protein: CASSLAQGLTYEQYF.

The chain recombines TRBV6-5 with TRBJ2-5, with D possibly being TRBD1 or TRBD2 (5 bases each). V lost 6 bases, J lost 5 bases, and 13 bases lay in between. The CDR3 loop spans 13 amino acids. From germline, CDR1 is MNHEY and CDR2 SVGAGI. DNA for the CDR3: TGTGCCAGCAGCTTTCTGGGGGAGGAGACCCAGTACTTC. Its translation: CASSFLGEETQYF.

V is TRBV6-6 and J is TRBJ2-7; no definite D call. CDR3 length: 13 residues. Trimming cost V 2 bases and J 3 bases, with 8 bases left between them. Germline V CDR1 and CDR2: MNHNY, SVGAGI (reference sequence). CDR3 sequence: CASSYPQIYEQYF. The CDR3 DNA sequence: TGTGCCAGCAGTTACCCCCAAATCTACGAGCAGTACTTC.

The gene calls are TRBV5-6 and TRBJ1-4; a possible D gene is TRBD1 (6 bases). The V end lost 4 bases, the J end lost 5 bases, and 15 bases lay between the germline ends. The CDR3 is 15 residues long. The germline V gene encodes CDR1 SGHDT and CDR2 YYEEEE. The CDR3 spells CASSPMTGGNEKLFF. In DNA form, the CDR3 reads TGTGCCAGCAGCCCCATGACAGGAGGGAATGAAAAACTGTTTTTT.

The CDR3 here is CASSLGQGVFGYTF. Written as DNA, the CDR3 is TGTGCCAGCAGCTTGGGACAGGGGGTTTTCGGCTACACCTTC. The J gene is TRBJ1-2, the V gene TRBV5-6, with TRBD1 identical over 9 bases. V lost 0 bases to trimming and J lost 8 bases; unmatched junction nucleotides: 5. Germline CDR1 reads SGHDT; CDR2 reads YYEEEE. This CDR3 is built from 14 residues.

The chain has TRBV3-1 (or the pseudogene TRBV3-2) and TRBJ2-7; either TRBD1 or TRBD2 may supply D (5 bases each). Trimming took off 0 bases at V and 0 bases at J, with 12 bases between the two ends. CDR1 and CDR2 (germline): LGHDT, YNNKEL (reference sequence). The CDR3 has 16 amino acids. CDR3 DNA: TGTGCCAGCAGCCAAGATTGGGGACGGGCCTCCTACGAGCAGTACTTC. This translates into CASSQDWGRASYEQYF.

This rearrangement joins TRBV4-1 to TRBJ1-4; maybe TRBD1 (5 bases). CDR3 size: 15 residues. V was cut by 4 bases and J by 9 bases, with 18 bases left in between. CDR1 is MGHRA, CDR2 YSYEKL, per germline. CDR3 loop: CASSLATRGLKKLFF. CDR3 sequence (DNA): TGCGCCAGCAGCCTCGCCACACGGGGCCTTAAAAAACTGTTTTTT.

On this clone itself: A much larger clone sits a single nucleotide away, making a read error possible. This sequence joins TRBV7-9 and TRBJ2-2, with TRBD2 as a possible D gene (6 bases). Germline V gene data show CDR1 as SEHNR and CDR2 as FQNEAQ (reference sequence). V lost 10 bases, J lost 4 bases, and 16 bases lay in between. The CDR3 is 14 residues long. CDR3 in DNA: TGTGCCAACTTAGCGGATCCGGGCACCGGGGAGCTGTTTTTT. Protein sequence: CANLADPGTGELFF.